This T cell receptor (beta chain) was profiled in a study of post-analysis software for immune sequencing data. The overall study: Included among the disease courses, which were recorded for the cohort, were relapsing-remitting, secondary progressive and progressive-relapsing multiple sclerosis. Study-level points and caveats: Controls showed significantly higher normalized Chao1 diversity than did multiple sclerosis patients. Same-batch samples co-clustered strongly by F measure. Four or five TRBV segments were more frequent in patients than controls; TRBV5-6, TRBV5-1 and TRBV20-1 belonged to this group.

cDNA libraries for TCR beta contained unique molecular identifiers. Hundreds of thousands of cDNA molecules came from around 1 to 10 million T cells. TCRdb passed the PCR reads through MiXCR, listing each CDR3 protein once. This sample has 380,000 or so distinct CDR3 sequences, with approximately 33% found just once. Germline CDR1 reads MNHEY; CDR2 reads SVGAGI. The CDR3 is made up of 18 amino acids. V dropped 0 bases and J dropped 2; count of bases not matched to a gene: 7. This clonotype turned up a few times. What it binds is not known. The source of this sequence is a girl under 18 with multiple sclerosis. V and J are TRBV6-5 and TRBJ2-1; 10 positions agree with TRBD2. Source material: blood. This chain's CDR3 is CASSYSDSGGYPYNEQFF. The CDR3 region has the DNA TGTGCCAGCAGTTACTCCGATAGCGGGGGGTACCCCTACAATGAGCAGTTCTTC.